This is a list of T cell receptor beta chains from one sample in a study of T cell responses to AZD1222 COVID-19 vaccine. The method was immunoSEQ multiplex PCR; TCRdb's version includes in-frame clones alone and lacks a portion of them. The table includes 98,000 or so clones, about 91% detected once. Specimen: peripheral blood, collected on day 0 of AZD1222 vaccination. The receptors come from an adult in good health. CDR3s include the opening cysteine and the closing phenylalanine or tryptophan. D genes are given only for firm matches. Expanded clones get a size class; other rows say once, few or many, or leave the size out.

j_gene | d_gene | abundance | v_gene | CDR3nt | CDR3aa
TRBJ1-1 | NA | NA | TRBV19 | TGTGCCACCGCGGCCGGGGGAGGAACTGAAGCTTTCTTT | CATAAGGGTEAFF
TRBJ2-7 | TRBD1 | NA | TRBV9 | TGTGCCAGCAGCGTAGAGGCAATCGGACAGGGCTACTACGAGCAGTACTTC | CASSVEAIGQGYYEQYF
TRBJ1-5 | TRBD1 | NA | TRBV3-1/TRBV3-2 | TGTGCCAGCAGCGCCCAGACAGGGCGCCACTATAGCAATCAGCCCCAGCATTTT | CASSAQTGRHYSNQPQHF
TRBJ1-2 | NA | NA | TRBV9 | TGTGCCAGCAGCGTAGAAGCGGGGGAAATCGGCTACACCTTC | CASSVEAGEIGYTF
TRBJ1-2 | TRBD1 | NA | TRBV5-1 | TGCGCCAGCAGCTTGGCGGGACAGGGAGCGCATATGACCTATGGCTACACCTTC | CASSLAGQGAHMTYGYTF
TRBJ2-3 | TRBD2 | NA | TRBV5-1 | TGCGCCAGCAGCTCCGAACCGGGACTAGCGGGGTCAGATACGCAGTATTTT | CASSSEPGLAGSDTQYF
TRBJ1-2 | NA | few | TRBV5-5 | TGTGCCAGCAGCCGGGACGGGAATATCTATGGCTACACCTTC | CASSRDGNIYGYTF
TRBJ1-2 | TRBD1 | NA | TRBV29-1 | TGCAGCGTTGGGGTACAGGGGTCGGAAGCCTACACCTTC | CSVGVQGSEAYTF
TRBJ2-7 | NA | NA | TRBV5-1 | TGCGCCAGCAGCCTCGGGAATTCTGATGGGTACGAGCAGTACTTC | CASSLGNSDGYEQYF
TRBJ1-4 | TRBD1 | NA | TRBV5-8 | TGTGCCAGCAGGTTGGGCACCGGGACAGGGGATGCAACTAATGAAAAACTGTTTTTT | CASRLGTGTGDATNEKLFF
TRBJ2-2 | NA | NA | TRBV2 | TGTGCCAGCAGTGTGACGGATCCGTCGAACACCGGGGAGCTGTTTTTT | CASSVTDPSNTGELFF
TRBJ1-1 | NA | NA | TRBV14 | TGTGCCAGCAGCCCACGACAAATCCGGCACACTGAAGCTTTCTTT | CASSPRQIRHTEAFF
TRBJ2-3 | TRBD1 | NA | TRBV27 | TGTGCCAGCAGTTTATGGGCGACAGGGGACACAGATACGCAGTATTTT | CASSLWATGDTDTQYF
TRBJ2-3 | NA | NA | TRBV27 | TGTGCCGCAAGGCCTCCGCTAGGTCTAGATACGCAGTATTTT | CAARPPLGLDTQYF
TRBJ1-1 | NA | NA | TRBV2 | TGTGCCAGCAGTGGGTTAGGCAGGGAAGCTTTCTTT | CASSGLGREAFF
TRBJ2-2 | TRBD1 | NA | TRBV10-3 | TGTGCCATCAGCGCGACAGGGGACACCGGGGAGCTGTTTTTT | CAISATGDTGELFF
TRBJ2-7 | NA | NA | TRBV12-3/TRBV12-4 | TGTGCCAGCAGTTTCGTAGAAGCCTACGAGCAGTACTTC | CASSFVEAYEQYF
TRBJ2-3 | NA | NA | TRBV19 | TGTGCCAGTAGTATGAGTAAGGGATTGGCAGATACGCAGTATTTT | CASSMSKGLADTQYF
TRBJ1-2 | NA | NA | TRBV5-1 | TGCGCCAGCAGCTTGAGAGGGAATGGCTACACCTTC | CASSLRGNGYTF
TRBJ2-5 | NA | NA | TRBV30 | TGTGCCTGGAGCGCCGGGACGGATCAAGAGACCCAGTACTTC | CAWSAGTDQETQYF
TRBJ1-1 | NA | NA | TRBV13 | TGTGCCAGCAGCTTCAGGGGAGGGACTGAAGCTTTCTTT | CASSFRGGTEAFF
TRBJ2-2 | NA | NA | TRBV5-1 | TGCGCCAGCAGTTGGGGAGAAACCGGGGAGCTGTTTTTT | CASSWGETGELFF
TRBJ1-2 | NA | NA | TRBV6-1 | TGTGCCAGCAGTGACCCCAACCCCGTAGGGGGCTACACCTTC | CASSDPNPVGGYTF
TRBJ2-5 | TRBD1 | NA | TRBV15 | TGTGCCACCAGCAGTCCACTGGGACAGGGGTTGGGAGAGACCCAGTACTTC | CATSSPLGQGLGETQYF
TRBJ2-3 | NA | NA | TRBV29-1 | TGCAGCCTATCTAGTGTGTCTGGCACAGATACGCAGTATTTT | CSLSSVSGTDTQYF
TRBJ1-2 | NA | NA | TRBV2 | TGTGCCAGCAGCATAGACAGGACAGCTAACTATGGCTACACCTTC | CASSIDRTANYGYTF
TRBJ2-2 | TRBD1 | NA | TRBV2 | TGTGCCAGCAGAGGGACAGAGTATTTCGCGAACACCGGGGAGCTGTTTTTT | CASRGTEYFANTGELFF
TRBJ2-5 | TRBD1 | NA | TRBV15 | TGTGCCACCAGCAGAGATCCGGCGGTTACAGGGGTGGGAGAGACCCAGTACTTC | CATSRDPAVTGVGETQYF
TRBJ1-2 | NA | NA | TRBV18 | TGTGCCAGCTCGCCGCGACACAGCGCGGACTATGGCTACACCTTC | CASSPRHSADYGYTF
TRBJ1-1 | NA | NA | TRBV5-1 | TGCGCCAGCAGCTTAACACAGGATTTCACTGAAGCTTTCTTT | CASSLTQDFTEAFF
TRBJ1-1 | TRBD1 | once | TRBV27 | TGTGCCAGCAGTTTAATGGGACAGGTGAACACTGAAGCTTTCTTT | CASSLMGQVNTEAFF
TRBJ2-1 | TRBD2 | NA | TRBV2 | TGTGCCAGCCAGGAAGCGGGGGGGGCCTACAATGAGCAGTTCTTC | CASQEAGGAYNEQFF
TRBJ2-5 | NA | NA | TRBV10-2 | TGCGCCAGCAGTTATAACAGCGCGGAGACCCAGTACTTC | CASSYNSAETQYF
TRBJ1-3 | NA | NA | TRBV4-1 | TGCGCCAGCAGCCAAGGTCAGCTGAGCTCTGGAAACACCATATATTTT | CASSQGQLSSGNTIYF
TRBJ1-2 | NA | NA | TRBV27 | TGTGCCAGCAGTTTAGGCCCCCCGGAGGGCTACACCTTC | CASSLGPPEGYTF
TRBJ1-3 | NA | NA | TRBV30 | TGTGCCGGGGCAGGACCGTCCCGCTCTGGAAACACCATATATTTT | CAGAGPSRSGNTIYF
TRBJ1-5 | NA | NA | TRBV19 | TGTGCCAGTAGTATCTACGGGCAAAGTAATCAGCCCCAGCATTTT | CASSIYGQSNQPQHF
TRBJ1-4 | NA | few | TRBV6-5 | TGTGCCAGCAGTTACAACCGAATGGGGAGGGATGAAAAACTGTTTTTT | CASSYNRMGRDEKLFF
TRBJ2-5 | TRBD2 | NA | TRBV27 | TGTGCCAGCAGTTTGGGACTAGTGTTCCAAGAGACCCAGTACTTC | CASSLGLVFQETQYF
TRBJ1-4 | NA | NA | TRBV19 | TGTGCCAGTAGTCGGCCAGGGTCAGATGAAAAACTGTTTTTT | CASSRPGSDEKLFF
TRBJ1-3 | NA | NA | TRBV9 | TGTGCCAGCAGCGTAGGACAGTCTGGAAACACCATATATTTT | CASSVGQSGNTIYF
TRBJ1-2 | NA | NA | TRBV28 | TGTGCCAGCAGTTTTGGCCACACCTATGGCTACACCTTC | CASSFGHTYGYTF
TRBJ2-7 | TRBD1 | NA | TRBV5-1 | TGCGCCAGCAGCACTGGGACAGTGAGCCGCTACGAGCAGTACTTC | CASSTGTVSRYEQYF
TRBJ2-2 | NA | few | TRBV5-5 | TGTGCCAGCAGCTCATTGCGGAGCCATACCGGGGAGCTGTTTTTT | CASSSLRSHTGELFF
TRBJ1-6 | NA | NA | TRBV6-6 | TGTGCCAGCAGTCCATCGCTGGACAGAAATTCACCCCTCCACTTT | CASSPSLDRNSPLHF
TRBJ1-6 | NA | NA | TRBV29-1 | TGCAGCGCCATCGAGGGACCGTCAAATTCACCCCTCCACTTT | CSAIEGPSNSPLHF
TRBJ1-6 | NA | NA | TRBV19 | TGTGCCAGTTTCGGTGGGGGAGCAGGGAACTCTTCACCCCTCCACTTT | CASFGGGAGNSSPLHF
TRBJ1-6 | TRBD1 | once | TRBV9 | TGTGCCAGCAGCCCCAGACGGGACAGACATAATTCACCCCTCCACTTT | CASSPRRDRHNSPLHF
TRBJ1-1 | NA | NA | TRBV2 | TGTGCCAGCAGTCTAGAGCTGGATGCTTTCTTT | CASSLELDAFF
TRBJ2-2 | NA | once | TRBV9 | TGTGCCAGCAGCGTCGGTACAACCCGTACCGGGGAGCTGTTTTTT | CASSVGTTRTGELFF